This TCR beta chain stems from a study of PD-L1 blockade in urothelial cancer. Study-wide context: In terms of prior chemotherapy, patients had received 0 to 3 regimens. Samples of blood were analyzed 3 weeks (second dose) and 6 weeks after treatment start. The median T cell count in blood samples was 140,000 to 150,000.

V lost 4 bases and J lost 5, with 18 bases in between. This CDR3 comprises 16 residues. Looked up from germline, CDR1 is SGHDT and CDR2 is YYEEEE. Into every PCR, synthetic TCR analog templates were spiked. Data came from immunoSEQ multiplex PCR; TCRdb stores just in-frame clones and leaves some out. Altogether about 22,000 clones are present, 90% to 95% being singletons, with the ten largest covering approximately 10%. Specified time point: peripheral blood 6 weeks after treatment start. The sequencing used PBMCs, collected around atezolizumab (anti-PD-L1) treatment. This sequence originates from a woman in her sixties with urothelial cancer. The chain joins TRBV5-6 to TRBJ1-4, with D tentatively TRBD1 (6 bases). The CDR3 loop reads CASSILQGQTNEKLFF. CDR3 coding DNA: TGTGCCAGCAGCATTCTACAGGGCCAAACAAATGAAAAACTGTTTTTT.